The 6 T cell receptor beta chains below were found in one sample sequenced in a study of beta chain features in type 1 diabetes. What was sequenced were expressed TCRB transcripts, since all of the isolated RNA had been reverse transcribed. This table comes from immunoSEQ multiplex PCR, and its TCRdb copy is limited to in-frame clones, with some not included. In the table there are hundreds of thousands of clones, 11% to 15% of which are singletons. Whole-study findings and limits: There was a moderate but significant shortening of TCRB CDR3s in all four CD4+ subsets of Type 1 diabetes patients.

These TCRs' antigens remain unknown. Sequenced input: naive CD4+ T cells from blood. All receptors come from a man aged 18 to 29 with type 1 diabetes.

In its sample, this clone was seen a few times. Written as DNA, the CDR3 is TGTGCCAGCAGTAACTCCGGTAATCAGCCCCAGCATTTT. Translated: CASSNSGNQPQHF. The rearrangement joins TRBV5-4 to TRBJ1-5; D not certain. Germline-derived CDR1 and CDR2 are SGHNT and YYREEE (reference sequence). V was cut by 5 bases and J by 4 bases, with 10 bases left in between. The CDR3 has 13 amino acids.

V and J are TRBV6-6 and TRBJ2-1; D ambiguous. Trimming took off 1 base at V and 6 bases at J, with 10 bases between the two ends. Germline V gene lookup returns CDR1 MNHNY and CDR2 SVGAGI (reference sequence). The CDR3 extends over 14 amino acids. CDR3 bases: TGTGCCAGCAGTTACTACCGGGCCATCAATGAGCAGTTCTTC. Residues: CASSYYRAINEQFF.

The J gene is TRBJ2-3, the V gene TRBV11-1; 11 positions match TRBD1. Germline loops: CDR1 SGHAT, CDR2 FQDESV (reference sequence). The CDR3 consists of 17 residues. Losses at the gene ends were 5 bases for V and 3 bases for J; bases not matched to a gene: 10. CDR3 residues: CASSLRPGQGETDTQYF. CDR3 in DNA: TGTGCCAGCAGCCTACGACCGGGACAGGGGGAAACAGATACGCAGTATTTT.

V and J are TRBV9 and TRBJ2-1; possibly TRBD2 for D (6 bases). Trimming cost V 0 bases and J 8 bases, with 12 bases left between them. The length of the CDR3 is 14 residues. Germline lookup yields CDR1 SGDLS and CDR2 YYNGEE. CDR3 nucleotide sequence: TGTGCCAGCAGCGTAGGGACTACCGGGGATGAGCAGTTCTTC. The encoded protein is CASSVGTTGDEQFF.

This chain links TRBV28 with TRBJ1-2; tentatively, D is TRBD1 (5 bases). CDR3 length: 12 residues. The germline V gene encodes CDR1 MDHEN and CDR2 SYDVKM. V gave up 3 bases and J gave up 8 bases, with 10 bases separating them. The DNA of the CDR3 is TGTGCCAGCAGTTTGGCCGGGGGAGGCTACACCTTC. Its protein is CASSLAGGGYTF.

This rearrangement joins TRBV29-1 to TRBJ1-1; D is uncertain. Germline lookup yields CDR1 SQVTM and CDR2 ANQGSEA. Trimming took 7 bases from V and 1 from J, leaving 13 bases between them. The CDR3 sequence is 13 residues long. CDR3 in amino acids: CSAQREGNTEAFF. The CDR3, as DNA: TGCAGCGCCCAGAGGGAGGGGAACACTGAAGCTTTCTTT.